Below are 7 T cell receptor delta chains sequenced from a single sample in a study of delta chain sequences of gamma delta T cells. TCRdb ran CATT on the 5' RACE reads. The data show more than 2,500 delta-chain clones, 5% to 7% seen once. Sequencing used either unsorted cells or a sorted T cell fraction (not recorded which). These receptors were taken from a human donor in good health.

This chain links TRDV1 with TRDJ3; 10 bases fit TRDD3. This CDR3 spans 23 amino acids. CDR1 TSWWSYY and CDR2 QGS come from the germline V gene. J was trimmed by 11 bases and V by 2 bases; bases with no gene match: 27. The CDR3 spells CALGESPFEPTGRTGGLARQMFF. The CDR3 region has the DNA TGTGCTCTTGGGGAATCCCCTTTTGAACCTACGGGTCGTACTGGGGGATTGGCCCGACAGATGTTTTTC.

This clone was counted a few times. V and J are TRDV2 and TRDJ1; 8 bases map to TRDD3. CDR1 is GEAIGNYY, CDR2 EKD, per germline. V trimming: 2 bases; J trimming: 0 bases; junction bases outside the gene matches: 13. The CDR3 is 18 amino acids. In DNA, the CDR3 is TGTGCCTGTGACAAGCTGGGGATACTTCGGGGGGACACCGATAAACTCATCTTT. Its translation: CACDKLGILRGDTDKLIF.

The CDR3 sequence is CALGEPPMFLLGDTRTRGYTDKLIF. The CDR3 DNA follows: TGTGCTCTTGGGGAACCCCCAATGTTCCTACTGGGGGATACGAGGACCAGGGGATACACCGATAAACTCATCTTT. The chain has TRDV1 and TRDJ1; 13 nucleotides line up with TRDD3. The CDR3 contains 25 residues. Trimming cost V 1 base and J 0 bases; bases outside gene matches: 26. Germline assignment: CDR1 TSWWSYY and CDR2 QGS.

The table lists this clone with many counts. The chain is built from TRDV2 and TRDJ1; D uncertain. The CDR3 is 16 amino acids. Trimming took 3 bases from V and 2 from J, leaving 18 bases between them. Germline lookup yields CDR1 GEAIGNYY and CDR2 EKD. DNA for the CDR3: TGTGCCTGTGACTCCCTAAGATCCCCGGGGACCGATAAACTCATCTTT. Protein product: CACDSLRSPGTDKLIF.

This clone was observed a few times. Translating this DNA gives a protein that differs at residue 15 from the TCRdb one, which belongs to a much larger clone; a read error is likely, and the protein shown is this translation. The V gene is TRDV2, the J gene TRDJ1, with TRDD3 matching 13 bases. With 1 base clipped from V and 9 bases from J, the junction kept 10 bases outside the gene matches. Germline V gene lookup returns CDR1 GEAIGNYY and CDR2 EKD. CDR3 length equals 16 residues. CDR3 amino acids: CACDTLGDTGAAQLIF. CDR3 in DNA: TGTGCCTGTGACACACTGGGGGATACGGGGGCAGCACAACTCATCTTT.

This clone was observed a handful of times. This chain joins TRDV2 and TRDJ1, with 13 positions matching TRDD3. CDR1 GEAIGNYY and CDR2 EKD come from the germline V gene. Trimming removed 6 bases from V and 1 base from J; junction bases left unmatched: 7. This CDR3 contains 16 residues. For the CDR3, the DNA is TGTGCCTGTTTACAACTGGGGGATACGGGCACCGATAAACTCATCTTT. Translating it yields CACLQLGDTGTDKLIF.

The chain recombines TRDV2 with TRDJ1, with 10 bases identical to TRDD3. The germline CDR1 and CDR2 sequences are GEAIGNYY and EKD. This CDR3 contains 19 residues. J gave up 0 bases and V 4 bases, and 16 bases lay outside the gene matches. CDR3 bases: TGTGCCTGTGATACTCTGGTCCGGGGGATACGGGGGGACACCGATAAACTCATCTTT. Translated, it gives CACDTLVRGIRGDTDKLIF.